One sample yielded the 32 T cell receptor beta chains listed below, sequenced in a study of graft-versus-host responses after intestinal transplantation. The assay was immunoSEQ multiplex PCR, and TCRdb's table has in-frame clones only and misses some. The data contain several thousand clones, 69% of them singletons. Investigators treated the graft tissue so that it released intraepithelial and lamina propria lymphocytes. Sequenced material: ileum tissue, taken just over 300 days after intestinal transplant. Source of these receptors: a human patient who received an intestinal transplant, so some T cells may come from the graft donor.

This clone was seen only a few times. The J gene is TRBJ1-2, the V gene TRBV19; D not resolved. V was clipped by 4 bases and J by 5 bases, with 17 bases between them. CDR3 length: 15 residues. Germline V CDR1 and CDR2: LNHDA, SQIVND (reference sequence). CDR3 region: CASSTRNLGSYGYTF. The CDR3 region has the DNA TGTGCCAGTAGTACCAGGAACCTCGGATCTTATGGCTACACCTTC.

The gene calls are TRBV5-1 and TRBJ1-2; D call uncertain. Germline loops: CDR1 SGHRS, CDR2 YFSETQ. The V gene lost 2 bases and the J gene lost 3 bases, with 11 bases spanning the gap. The CDR3 extends over 14 amino acids. CDR3 in DNA: TGCGCCAGCAGCTTCGGGTACTCAGACTATGGCTACACCTTC. Translating it yields CASSFGYSDYGYTF.

The count of this clone is one. The CDR3 region is CASREPGLNPRGEQYF. CDR3 DNA: TGTGCCAGCAGGGAACCGGGACTCAATCCTAGGGGGGAGCAGTACTTC. The chain combines TRBV7-2 with TRBJ2-7; either TRBD1 or TRBD2 may supply D (6 bases each). CDR3 length: 16 amino acids. Germline assignment: CDR1 SGHTA and CDR2 FQGNSA. V lost 6 bases and J 7 bases, leaving 25 bases between the germline ends.

The genes are TRBV7-2 and TRBJ2-7, with 8 bases that match TRBD2. V lost 5 bases to trimming and J lost 5 bases; unmatched junction nucleotides: 11. The CDR3 is 15 amino acids. In germline, CDR1 is SGHTA, CDR2 FQGNSA. The CDR3 DNA is TGTGCCAGCAGCCCCAGCGGGGGAGTGAGAAACGAGCAGTACTTC. This translates into CASSPSGGVRNEQYF.

This chain links TRBV7-4 with TRBJ1-2; TRBD1 agrees at 8 bases. The CDR3 loop spans 14 amino acids. J lost 7 bases, V lost 1 base, and 5 bases had no gene match. The germline CDR1 and CDR2 sequences are SGHVT and SQSDAQ. The CDR3 loop reads CASSLGGQGLGYTF. The CDR3, as DNA: TGTGCCAGCAGCTTAGGAGGACAGGGACTTGGCTACACCTTC. Looking up the rest from reference TRBV7-4 and TRBJ1-2 gives the full variable domain: GAGVSQSPRYKVAKRGRDVALRCDSISGHVTLYWYRQTLGQGSEVLTYSQSDAQRDKSGRPSGRFSAERPERSVSTLKIQRTEQGDSAVYLCASSLGGQGLGYTFGSGTRLTVV.

The CDR3 spells CASSYSAGTEAFF. DNA of the CDR3: TGTGCCAGCAGTTACTCAGCGGGCACTGAAGCTTTCTTT. V usage is TRBV6-5 and J usage is TRBJ1-1, with D uncertain. V gave up 0 bases and J gave up 4 bases, with 6 bases separating them. This CDR3 is built from 13 residues. The V gene's germline CDR1 is MNHEY and CDR2 SVGAGI.

The chain links TRBV29-1 to TRBJ2-5; 10 bases align to TRBD2. CDR3 size: 16 residues. V gave up 2 bases and J gave up 6 bases; unmatched junction bases: 12. Germline-derived CDR1 and CDR2 are SQVTM and ANQGSEA. The CDR3 loop reads CSVEPPLSGRLKTQYF. DNA for the CDR3: TGCAGCGTTGAACCTCCGCTTAGCGGGAGGCTGAAGACCCAGTACTTC.

By share, this clone counts as large. The genes are TRBV7-9 and TRBJ1-2, with D hard to call. The CDR3 consists of 16 residues. The V end lost 2 bases, the J end lost 2 bases, and 15 bases lay between the germline ends. Germline CDR1 and CDR2: SEHNR and FQNEAQ (reference sequence). The CDR3 sequence: CASSLFPNNGNYGYTF. The CDR3 DNA follows: TGTGCCAGCAGCTTATTCCCCAACAACGGGAACTATGGCTACACCTTC.

The rearrangement joins TRBV4-1 to TRBJ1-2; D possibly corresponds to TRBD1 (5 bases). Germline lookup yields CDR1 MGHRA and CDR2 YSYEKL. The CDR3 loop spans 14 amino acids. Trimming stripped 1 base from V and 5 bases from J, with 11 bases between. This CDR3 reads CASSQVVGVYGYTF. CDR3 bases: TGCGCCAGCAGCCAAGTAGTGGGGGTTTATGGCTACACCTTC.

The count of this clone is one. V and J are TRBV4-1 and TRBJ2-7; the match to TRBD1 covers 9 bases. The junction had 3 bases not matched to a gene; V was cut back by 4 bases and J by 5 bases. There are 13 residues in the CDR3. Per the germline V gene, CDR1 is MGHRA and CDR2 is YSYEKL. The DNA of the CDR3 is TGCGCCAGCAGCCCGGGACAGGGTAACGAGCAGTACTTC. The encoded protein is CASSPGQGNEQYF.

The chain couples TRBV30 to TRBJ1-1; the D is unclear. The CDR3 contains 14 residues. Germline V lookup: CDR1 GTSNPN, CDR2 SVGIG (reference sequence). V lost 3 bases and J lost 6, with 17 bases in between. CDR3 sequence reads: CAWSVTDLWAEAFF. The CDR3 DNA reads TGTGCCTGGAGCGTGACGGACCTTTGGGCTGAAGCTTTCTTT.

The V and J genes are TRBV15 and TRBJ2-3, with 9 bases identical to TRBD2. V trimming: 3 bases; J trimming: 4 bases; junction bases outside the gene matches: 14. The CDR3 is 18 amino acids. The germline V gene encodes CDR1 LNHNV and CDR2 YYDKDF (reference sequence). The CDR3 coding sequence is TGTGCCACCAGCAGGCTGGCCGTCGTCGCGGGAGGGCCAGATACGCAGTATTTT. Translating it yields CATSRLAVVAGGPDTQYF.

CDR3 sequence (DNA): TGTGCCAGTAGGAGGACTAGCGGTTCGAACACCGGGGAGCTGTTTTTT. Translated: CASRRTSGSNTGELFF. This chain uses TRBV19 with TRBJ2-2; 10 bases line up with TRBD2. The CDR3 is made up of 16 amino acids. V dropped 6 bases and J dropped 0; count of bases not matched to a gene: 4. The germline V gene has CDR1 LNHDA and CDR2 SQIVND (reference sequence). The full variable domain, in which reference TRBV19 and TRBJ2-2 provide the parts outside the CDR3, is DGGITQSPKYLFRKEGQNVTLSCEQNLNHDAMYWYRQDPGQGLRLIYYSQIVNDFQKGDIAEGYSVSREKKESFPLTVTSAQKNPTAFYLCASRRTSGSNTGELFFGEGSRLTVL.

The V and J genes are TRBV4-2 and TRBJ2-5; 8 bases are a match to TRBD2. With 4 bases clipped from V and 0 bases from J, the junction kept 7 bases outside the gene matches. Germline V lookup: CDR1 LGHNA, CDR2 YNFKEQ. The CDR3 extends over 16 amino acids. The CDR3 DNA reads as TGTGCCAGCAGCCTGGGCGTAGCGGGGAACCAAGAGACCCAGTACTTC. Translated, it gives CASSLGVAGNQETQYF.

This chain joins TRBV19 and TRBJ2-7, with TRBD1 matching over 11 bases. This CDR3 has 18 amino acids. Trimming cost V 3 bases and J 1 base; bases outside gene matches: 11. CDR1 LNHDA and CDR2 SQIVND come from the germline V gene (reference sequence). The CDR3 region has the DNA TGTGCCAGTAGTATTTTTTTTCGTGGACAGGGGGCGTCCTACGAGCAGTACTTC. Its translation: CASSIFFRGQGASYEQYF. Filled out from reference TRBV19 and TRBJ2-7, the complete variable domain reads DGGITQSPKYLFRKEGQNVTLSCEQNLNHDAMYWYRQDPGQGLRLIYYSQIVNDFQKGDIAEGYSVSREKKESFPLTVTSAQKNPTAFYLCASSIFFRGQGASYEQYFGPGTRLTVT.

The chain combines TRBV28 with TRBJ1-2; 8 bases are shared with TRBD1. J gave up 4 bases and V 0 bases, and 4 bases lay outside the gene matches. Germline values: CDR1 MDHEN, CDR2 SYDVKM. CDR3 length: 15 amino acids. DNA of the CDR3: TGTGCCAGCAGTTTATGGCAGGGGGCCGTCTATGGCTACACCTTC. Protein sequence: CASSLWQGAVYGYTF.

This chain uses TRBV7-9 with TRBJ2-5; 10 nucleotides align to TRBD1. The V gene end was trimmed by 4 bases and the J gene end by 7 bases; junction bases not matched to a gene: 6. CDR3 length: 14 amino acids. CDR1 and CDR2 (germline): SEHNR, FQNEAQ (reference sequence). In DNA, the CDR3 is TGTGCCAGCAGCTCGGGACAGGGGATTGTGACCCAGTACTTC. The encoded protein is CASSSGQGIVTQYF.

The CDR3 DNA reads TGTGCCAGCAGCACCTCCTCGGCGGGAGAAGAGACCCAGTACTTC. Translating gives CASSTSSAGEETQYF. This chain joins TRBV9 and TRBJ2-5; 7 bases align to TRBD2. From germline, CDR1 is SGDLS and CDR2 YYNGEE. V was clipped by 4 bases and J by 3 bases; unmatched bases: 9. The CDR3 sequence is 15 residues long.

V and J are TRBV15 and TRBJ2-7; 7 positions agree with TRBD1. CDR1 is LNHNV and CDR2 is YYDKDF in the germline V gene (reference sequence). CDR3 size: 16 residues. Trimming cost V 4 bases and J 2 bases; bases outside gene matches: 11. In DNA form, the CDR3 reads TGTGCCACCAGCACCGCACCGGGACAGTTCACCTACGAGCAGTACTTC. It yields the protein CATSTAPGQFTYEQYF.

This clone was observed a few times. The rearrangement joins TRBV7-9 to TRBJ2-6; either TRBD1 or TRBD2 may supply D (5 bases each). CDR1 and CDR2 (germline): SEHNR, FQNEAQ (reference sequence). The V end lost 5 bases, the J end lost 0 bases, and 11 bases lay between the germline ends. The CDR3 has 16 residues. The CDR3 DNA reads TGTGCCAGCAGCGCGAGAGGGACCTCTGGGGCCAACGTCCTGACTTTC. This codes for CASSARGTSGANVLTF. The complete variable domain, with remaining parts taken from reference TRBV7-9 and TRBJ2-6, reads DTGVSQNPRHKITKRGQNVTFRCDPISEHNRLYWYRQTLGQGPEFLTYFQNEAQLEKSRLLSDRFSAERPKGSFSTLEIQRTEQGDSAMYLCASSARGTSGANVLTFGAGSRLTVL.

This chain uses TRBV19 with TRBJ2-2; tentative D call: TRBD2 (6 bases). Between the trimmed V and J ends, which lost 7 bases and 6 bases, there was a span of 18 bases. The CDR3 is made up of 15 amino acids. Per the germline V gene, CDR1 is LNHDA and CDR2 is SQIVND (reference sequence). This CDR3 is CASKSAGTPPGELFF. Here the CDR3 DNA reads TGTGCCAGTAAGTCGGCAGGGACTCCTCCCGGGGAGCTGTTTTTT.

This chain uses TRBV6-5 with TRBJ1-4, with TRBD1 matching over 7 bases. The CDR3 is 12 residues long. V shed 5 bases and J 8 bases; nucleotides not matched to a gene: 2. Germline lookup yields CDR1 MNHEY and CDR2 SVGAGI. The CDR3, as DNA: TGTGCCAGCAGTCCAGGGGGGGAAAAACTGTTTTTT. This translates into CASSPGGEKLFF.

V gene TRBV5-1 combines with J gene TRBJ2-1; 8 positions match TRBD2. Germline CDR1 and CDR2: SGHRS and YFSETQ. The trim removed 4 bases at V and 10 bases at J, leaving 7 bases unmatched. CDR3 length: 13 amino acids. In DNA form, the CDR3 reads TGCGCCAGCAGCCTTAGCGGGATTCGAGAGCAGTTCTTC. Protein sequence: CASSLSGIREQFF.

This clone qualifies as medium-sized. The chain uses TRBV4-1 and TRBJ1-2; TRBD1 is a possible D gene (6 bases). Germline V gene sequence: CDR1 MGHRA, CDR2 YSYEKL. The CDR3 is made up of 16 amino acids. Deletions cut 7 bases from V and 3 bases from J, with 21 bases between. The CDR3 bases are TGCGCCAGCAATCCGGGGGGGGGCAGGGCAGACTATGGCTACACCTTC. Translation: CASNPGGGRADYGYTF.

The rearrangement uses TRBV5-6 and TRBJ2-2; D is unresolved. V lost 2 bases and J 4 bases, leaving 9 bases between the germline ends. This CDR3 region has 14 residues. Germline-derived CDR1 and CDR2 are SGHDT and YYEEEE. The DNA for the CDR3 is TGTGCCAGCAGCTTCACCAGGCCCACCGGGGAGCTGTTTTTT. Protein product: CASSFTRPTGELFF. Variable domain in full (rest from reference TRBV5-6 and TRBJ2-2): DAGVTQSPTHLIKTRGQQVTLRCSPKSGHDTVSWYQQALGQGPQFIFQYYEEEERQRGNFPDRFSGHQFPNYSSELNVNALLLGDSALYLCASSFTRPTGELFFGEGSRLTVL.

V is TRBV28 and J is TRBJ1-5; a weak D match, TRBD1 (6 bases). The ends were cut back, 6 bases at V and 5 bases at J, with 17 bases in the middle. CDR3 length: 15 amino acids. Germline assignment: CDR1 MDHEN and CDR2 SYDVKM. The CDR3 DNA sequence: TGTGCCAGCAGCCCCCCCCCAGGGGTGTATCAGCCCCAGCATTTT. It codes for CASSPPPGVYQPQHF. Full variable domain (missing parts from reference TRBV28 and TRBJ1-5): DVKVTQSSRYLVKRTGEKVFLECVQDMDHENMFWYRQDPGLGLRLIYFSYDVKMKEKGDIPEGYSVSREKKERFSLILESASTNQTSMYLCASSPPPGVYQPQHFGDGTRLSIL.

The chain combines TRBV6-5 with TRBJ2-3; 7 bases are shared with TRBD2. V shed 10 bases, J shed 6 bases, and the junction held 13 bases outside the gene matches. CDR1 and CDR2 from the germline V gene are MNHEY and SVGAGI. There are 14 residues in the CDR3. CDR3 loop: CAIGTSAISDTQYF. As DNA, the CDR3 is TGTGCCATCGGAACTAGCGCCATTTCGGATACGCAGTATTTT.

V usage is TRBV4-1 and J usage is TRBJ2-1; possibly TRBD1 for D (5 bases). CDR1 is MGHRA, CDR2 YSYEKL, per germline. This CDR3 region has 15 residues. V was cut by 6 bases and J by 2 bases, with 14 bases left in between. CDR3 protein: CASRSVGLAYNEQFF. The DNA of the CDR3 is TGCGCCAGCAGAAGTGTGGGGCTGGCCTACAATGAGCAGTTCTTC.

The V call is TRBV30, the J call TRBJ2-1, with 9 bases lining up with TRBD1. V trimming: 4 bases; J trimming: 7 bases; junction bases outside the gene matches: 5. The CDR3 is made up of 13 amino acids. CDR1 is GTSNPN, CDR2 SVGIG, per germline (reference sequence). CDR3 region: CAWTIDRGNEQFF. CDR3 in DNA: TGTGCCTGGACTATCGACAGGGGGAATGAGCAGTTCTTC.

This CDR3 is CASSTQRERADTQYF. CDR3 nucleotide sequence: TGTGCCAGTAGTACCCAGCGGGAGAGGGCAGATACGCAGTATTTT. The rearrangement links TRBV19 to TRBJ2-3, with TRBD2 matching over 8 bases. This CDR3 contains 15 residues. J lost 4 bases, V lost 4 bases, and 7 bases had no gene match. CDR1 is LNHDA, CDR2 SQIVND, per germline (reference sequence).

The chain joins TRBV7-9 to TRBJ2-1, with 9 bases matching TRBD2. CDR3 length equals 16 residues. Germline V CDR1 and CDR2: SEHNR, FQNEAQ (reference sequence). The junction had 4 bases not matched to a gene; V was cut back by 2 bases and J by 2 bases. The CDR3 is CASSLPSGTAYNEQFF. In DNA, the CDR3 is TGTGCCAGCAGCTTACCTAGCGGGACCGCCTACAATGAGCAGTTCTTC.

The chain has TRBV29-1 and TRBJ2-1, with D perhaps TRBD1 or TRBD2 (6 bases each). Germline V gene sequence: CDR1 SQVTM, CDR2 ANQGSEA. V was trimmed by 1 base and J by 0 bases, leaving 16 bases between them. The CDR3 spans 17 residues. The CDR3 DNA reads as TGCAGCGTTGAAGGAGGGGTACGGGGGCTCTCCTACAATGAGCAGTTCTTC. Encoded protein: CSVEGGVRGLSYNEQFF.